This TCR beta chain came from a study of cytomegalovirus exposure and HLA in healthy donors. As for the study in general: Earlier findings included 90 million to 120 million unique TCR beta sequences obtained from approximately 170 million T cells. Findings and limits, study-wide: When the data were analyzed later, several of the most significant clusters appeared to be linked to common viral pathogens.

Germline loops: CDR1 LNHDA, CDR2 SQIVND (reference sequence). The junction had 9 bases not matched to a gene; V was cut back by 5 bases and J by 3 bases. This CDR3 comprises 15 residues. PCR employed 60 Vbeta and 13 Jbeta primers. This table comes from immunoSEQ multiplex PCR, and its TCRdb copy is limited to in-frame clones, with some not included. The sample has 200,000 to 250,000 clones; 80% to 90% are singletons. On this clone itself: Its specificity is unknown.

The TCR comes from a woman younger than 30 in good health and CMV-seronegative. Material: PBMCs. This chain joins TRBV19 and TRBJ2-5, with TRBD2 identical over 7 bases. CDR3 sequence (DNA): TGTGCCAGTAGTTTCTATGCGGGGAGGGAAGAGACCCAGTACTTC. Its protein is CASSFYAGREETQYF.